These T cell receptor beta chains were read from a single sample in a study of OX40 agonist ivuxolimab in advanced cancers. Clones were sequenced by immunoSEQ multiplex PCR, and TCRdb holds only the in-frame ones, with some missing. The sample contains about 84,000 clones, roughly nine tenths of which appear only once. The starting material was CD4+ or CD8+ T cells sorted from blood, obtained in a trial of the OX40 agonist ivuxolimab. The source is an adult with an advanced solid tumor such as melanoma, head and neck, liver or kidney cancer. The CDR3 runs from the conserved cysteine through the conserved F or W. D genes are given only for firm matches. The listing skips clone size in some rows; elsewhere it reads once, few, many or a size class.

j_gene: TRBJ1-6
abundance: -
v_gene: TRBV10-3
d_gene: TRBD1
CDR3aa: CAISGGTVNSPLHF
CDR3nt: TGTGCCATCAGTGGGGGGACAGTGAACTCACCCCTCCACTTT

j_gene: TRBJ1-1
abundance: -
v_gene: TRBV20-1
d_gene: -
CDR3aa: CSAIGLGRAFF
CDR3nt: TGCAGTGCTATTGGGTTGGGGCGAGCTTTCTTT

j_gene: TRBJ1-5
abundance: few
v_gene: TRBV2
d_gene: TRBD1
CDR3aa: CASSGGQGFQPQHF
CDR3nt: TGTGCCAGCAGCGGGGGACAGGGCTTTCAGCCCCAGCATTTT

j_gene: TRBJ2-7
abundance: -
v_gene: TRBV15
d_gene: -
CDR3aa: CATSRGGTSYEQYF
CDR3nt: TGTGCCACCAGCAGAGGAGGAACGTCCTACGAGCAGTACTTC

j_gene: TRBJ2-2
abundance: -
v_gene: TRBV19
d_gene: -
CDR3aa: CASSWSGGELFF
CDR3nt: TGTGCCAGTAGTTGGTCGGGCGGGGAGCTGTTTTTT

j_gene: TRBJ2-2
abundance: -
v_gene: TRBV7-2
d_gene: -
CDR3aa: CASSLQGGDTGELFF
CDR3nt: TGTGCCAGCAGCTTACAGGGGGGAGATACCGGGGAGCTGTTTTTT

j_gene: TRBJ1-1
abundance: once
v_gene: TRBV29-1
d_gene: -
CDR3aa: CSVDPSFEGMSGLGGLNTEAFF
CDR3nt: TGCAGCGTTGATCCCTCTTTTGAGGGGATGAGCGGTCTCGGGGGACTGAACACTGAAGCTTTCTTT

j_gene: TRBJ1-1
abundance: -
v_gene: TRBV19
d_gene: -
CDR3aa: CASSGAGAEAFF
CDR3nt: TGTGCCAGTAGTGGGGCAGGGGCTGAAGCTTTCTTT

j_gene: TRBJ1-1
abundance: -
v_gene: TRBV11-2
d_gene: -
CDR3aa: CASSSSRDEAFF
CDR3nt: TGTGCCAGCAGCTCTTCCCGGGACGAAGCTTTCTTT

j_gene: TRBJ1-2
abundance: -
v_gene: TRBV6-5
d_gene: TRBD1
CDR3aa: CASSYGDRAYGYTF
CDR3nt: TGTGCCAGCAGTTACGGGGACAGAGCCTATGGCTACACCTTC